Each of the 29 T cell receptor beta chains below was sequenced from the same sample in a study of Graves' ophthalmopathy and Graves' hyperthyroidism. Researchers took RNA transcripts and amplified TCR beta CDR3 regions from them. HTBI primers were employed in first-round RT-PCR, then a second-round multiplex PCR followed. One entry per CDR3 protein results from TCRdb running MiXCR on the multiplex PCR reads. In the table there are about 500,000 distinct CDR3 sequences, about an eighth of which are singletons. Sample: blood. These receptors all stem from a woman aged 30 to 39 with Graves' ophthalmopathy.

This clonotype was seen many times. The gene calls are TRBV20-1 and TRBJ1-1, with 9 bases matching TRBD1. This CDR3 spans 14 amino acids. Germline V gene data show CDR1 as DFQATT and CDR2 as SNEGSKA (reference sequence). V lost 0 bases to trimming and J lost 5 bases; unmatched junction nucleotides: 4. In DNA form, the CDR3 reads TGCAGTGCTAGAGAGAGACAGGGGGTAACTGAAGCTTTCTTT. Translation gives CSARERQGVTEAFF.

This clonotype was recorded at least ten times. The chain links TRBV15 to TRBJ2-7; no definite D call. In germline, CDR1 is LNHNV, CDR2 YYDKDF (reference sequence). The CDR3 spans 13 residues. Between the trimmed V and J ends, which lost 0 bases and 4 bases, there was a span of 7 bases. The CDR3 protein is CATSRDLPYEQYF. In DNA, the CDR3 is TGTGCCACCAGCAGAGATTTGCCGTACGAGCAGTACTTC.

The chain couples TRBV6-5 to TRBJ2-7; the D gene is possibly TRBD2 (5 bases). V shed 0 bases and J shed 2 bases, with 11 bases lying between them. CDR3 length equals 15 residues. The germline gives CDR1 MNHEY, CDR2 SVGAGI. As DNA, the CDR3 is TGTGCCAGCAGTTACTCGGGGAGAAGTCCCTACGAGCAGTACTTC. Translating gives CASSYSGRSPYEQYF.

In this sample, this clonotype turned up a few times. Written as DNA, the CDR3 is TGTGCCAGCAGCCAAGGACTAGCGGGGGCCCTTAGCTCCTACGAGCAGTACTTC. Encoded protein: CASSQGLAGALSSYEQYF. The chain combines TRBV4-2 with TRBJ2-7, with 12 bases aligning to TRBD2. The CDR3 consists of 18 residues. Losses at the gene ends were 1 base for V and 0 bases for J; bases not matched to a gene: 7. In germline, CDR1 is LGHNA, CDR2 YNFKEQ.

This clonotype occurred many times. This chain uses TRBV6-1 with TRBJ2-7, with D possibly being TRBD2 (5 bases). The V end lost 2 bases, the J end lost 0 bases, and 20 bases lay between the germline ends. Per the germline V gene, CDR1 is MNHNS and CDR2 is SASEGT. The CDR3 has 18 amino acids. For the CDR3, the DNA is TGTGCCAGCAGTGAATCCTTTGGGCTAGCAGGTACCTCCTACGAGCAGTACTTC. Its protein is CASSESFGLAGTSYEQYF.

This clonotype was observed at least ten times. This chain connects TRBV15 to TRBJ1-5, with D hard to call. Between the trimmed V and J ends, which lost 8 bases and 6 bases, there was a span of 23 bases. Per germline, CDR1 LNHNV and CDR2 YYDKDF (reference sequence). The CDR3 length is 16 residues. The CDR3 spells CATPDADPSGGQPQHF. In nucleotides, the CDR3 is TGTGCCACCCCCGATGCGGACCCCTCTGGTGGTCAGCCCCAGCATTTT.

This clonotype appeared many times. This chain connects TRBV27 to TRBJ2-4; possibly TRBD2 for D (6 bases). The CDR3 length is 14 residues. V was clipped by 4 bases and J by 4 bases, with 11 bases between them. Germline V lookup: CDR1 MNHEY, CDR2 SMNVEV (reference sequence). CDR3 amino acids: CASSYGTSKNIQYF. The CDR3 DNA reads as TGTGCCAGCAGTTACGGGACTTCAAAAAACATTCAGTACTTC.

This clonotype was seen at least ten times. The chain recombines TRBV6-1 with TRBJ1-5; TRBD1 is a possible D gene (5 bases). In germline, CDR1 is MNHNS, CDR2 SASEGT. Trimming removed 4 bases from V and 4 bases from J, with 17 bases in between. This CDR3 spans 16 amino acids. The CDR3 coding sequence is TGTGCCAGCAGTGCTAGGGGACCGCCGGTTAATCAGCCCCAGCATTTT. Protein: CASSARGPPVNQPQHF.

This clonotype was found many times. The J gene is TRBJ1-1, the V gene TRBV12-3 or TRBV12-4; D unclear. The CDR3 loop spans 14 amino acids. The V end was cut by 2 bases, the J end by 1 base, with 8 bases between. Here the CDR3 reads CASSLNGENTEAFF. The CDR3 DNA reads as TGTGCCAGCAGTTTAAACGGGGAGAACACTGAAGCTTTCTTT.

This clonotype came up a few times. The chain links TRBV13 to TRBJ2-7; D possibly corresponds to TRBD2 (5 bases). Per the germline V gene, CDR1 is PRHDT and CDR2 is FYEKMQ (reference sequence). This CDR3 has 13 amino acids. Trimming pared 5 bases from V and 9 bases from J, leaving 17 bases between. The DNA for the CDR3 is TGTGCCAGCAGCCGCCAACGTAGCGTTGTGCAGTACTTC. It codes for CASSRQRSVVQYF.

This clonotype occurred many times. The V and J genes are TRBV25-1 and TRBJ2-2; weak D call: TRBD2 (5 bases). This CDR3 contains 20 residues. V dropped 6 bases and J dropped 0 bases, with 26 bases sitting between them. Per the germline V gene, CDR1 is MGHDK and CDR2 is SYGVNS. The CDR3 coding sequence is TGTGCCAGCAGCCTAACTAGGGCAGGCCTGGGAATGGCGAACACCGGGGAGCTGTTTTTT. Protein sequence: CASSLTRAGLGMANTGELFF.

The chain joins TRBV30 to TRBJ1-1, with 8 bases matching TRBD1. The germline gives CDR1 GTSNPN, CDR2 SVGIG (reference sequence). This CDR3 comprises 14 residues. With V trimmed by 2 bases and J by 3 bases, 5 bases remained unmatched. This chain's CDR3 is CAWSKRQGYTEAFF. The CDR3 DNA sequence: TGTGCCTGGAGTAAGAGACAGGGGTACACTGAAGCTTTCTTT. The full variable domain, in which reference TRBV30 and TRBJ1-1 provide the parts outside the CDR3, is SQTIHQWPATLVQPVGSPLSLECTVEGTSNPNLYWYRQAAGRGLQLLFYSVGIGQISSEVPQNLSASRPQDRQFILSSKKLLLSDSGFYLCAWSKRQGYTEAFFGQGTRLTVV.

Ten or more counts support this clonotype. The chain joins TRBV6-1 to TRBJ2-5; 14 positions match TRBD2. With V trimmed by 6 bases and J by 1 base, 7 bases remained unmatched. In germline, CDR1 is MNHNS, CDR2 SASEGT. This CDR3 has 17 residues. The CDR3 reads CASSAFGLAGGQETQYF. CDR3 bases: TGTGCCAGCAGCGCCTTCGGACTAGCGGGGGGCCAAGAGACCCAGTACTTC.

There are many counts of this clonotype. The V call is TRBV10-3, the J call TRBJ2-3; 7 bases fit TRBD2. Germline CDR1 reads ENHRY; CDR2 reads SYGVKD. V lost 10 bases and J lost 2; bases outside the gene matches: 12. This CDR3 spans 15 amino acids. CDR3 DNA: TGTGCCACCACCTCCCTAAGCGGGGTCACAGATACGCAGTATTTT. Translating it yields CATTSLSGVTDTQYF.

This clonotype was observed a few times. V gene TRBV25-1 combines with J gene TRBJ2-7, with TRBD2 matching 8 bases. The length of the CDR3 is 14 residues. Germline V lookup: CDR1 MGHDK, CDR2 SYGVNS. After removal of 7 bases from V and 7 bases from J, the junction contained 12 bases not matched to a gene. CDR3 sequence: CASTGRGAPGEQYF. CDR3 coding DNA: TGTGCCAGCACTGGGCGGGGGGCACCTGGGGAGCAGTACTTC.

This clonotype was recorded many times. CDR3 in amino acids: CASNQGGVNTEAFF. The CDR3 DNA reads TGTGCCAGCAACCAGGGCGGAGTGAACACTGAAGCTTTCTTT. The V gene is TRBV12-3 or TRBV12-4, the J gene TRBJ1-1, with D possibly TRBD1 on 5 matching bases. V lost 7 bases and J lost 0, with 12 bases in between. CDR3 length: 14 amino acids.

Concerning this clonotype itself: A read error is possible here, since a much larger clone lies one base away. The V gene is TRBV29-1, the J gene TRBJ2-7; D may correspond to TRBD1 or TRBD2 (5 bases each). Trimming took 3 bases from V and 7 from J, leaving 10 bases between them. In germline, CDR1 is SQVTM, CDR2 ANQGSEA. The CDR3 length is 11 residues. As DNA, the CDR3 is TGCAGCGTTGACGGGACGGAGGAGCAGTACTTC. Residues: CSVDGTEEQYF.

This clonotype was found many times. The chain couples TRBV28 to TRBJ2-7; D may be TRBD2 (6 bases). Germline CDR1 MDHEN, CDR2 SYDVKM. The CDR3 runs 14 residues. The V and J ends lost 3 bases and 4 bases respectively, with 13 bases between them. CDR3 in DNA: TGTGCCAGCAGTTTCTACCGGGACTTTTACGAGCAGTACTTC. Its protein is CASSFYRDFYEQYF.

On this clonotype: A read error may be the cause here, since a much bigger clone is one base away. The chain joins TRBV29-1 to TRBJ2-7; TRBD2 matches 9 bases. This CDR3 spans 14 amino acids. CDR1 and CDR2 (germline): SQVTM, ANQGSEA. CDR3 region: CIVEDGREGYEQYF. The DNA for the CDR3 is TGCATCGTTGAAGATGGGCGGGAGGGATACGAGCAGTACTTC.

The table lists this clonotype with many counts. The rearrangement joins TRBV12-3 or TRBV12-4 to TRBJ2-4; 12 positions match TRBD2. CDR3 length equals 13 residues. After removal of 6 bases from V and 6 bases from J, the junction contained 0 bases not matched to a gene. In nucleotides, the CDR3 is TGTGCCAGCAGGGGACTAGCGGGAAACATTCAGTACTTC. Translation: CASRGLAGNIQYF.

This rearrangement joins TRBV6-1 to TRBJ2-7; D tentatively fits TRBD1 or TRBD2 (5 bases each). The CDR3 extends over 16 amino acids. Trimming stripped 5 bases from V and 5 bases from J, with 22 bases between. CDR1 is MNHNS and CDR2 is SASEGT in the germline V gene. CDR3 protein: CASSTPTGLPGDEQYF. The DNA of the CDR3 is TGTGCCAGCAGTACCCCAACGGGGCTCCCGGGTGACGAGCAGTACTTC.

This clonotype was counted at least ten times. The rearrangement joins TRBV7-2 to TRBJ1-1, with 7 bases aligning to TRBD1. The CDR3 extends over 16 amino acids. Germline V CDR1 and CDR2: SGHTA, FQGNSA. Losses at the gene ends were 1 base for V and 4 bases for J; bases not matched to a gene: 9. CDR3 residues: CASSLGLGGAGTEAFF. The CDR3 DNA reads TGTGCCAGCAGCTTAGGCCTAGGGGGCGCCGGCACTGAAGCTTTCTTT.

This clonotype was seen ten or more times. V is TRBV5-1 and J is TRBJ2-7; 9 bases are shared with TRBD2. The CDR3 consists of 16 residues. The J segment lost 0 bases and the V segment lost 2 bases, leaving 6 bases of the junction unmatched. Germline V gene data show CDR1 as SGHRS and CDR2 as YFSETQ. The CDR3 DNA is TGCGCCAGCAGCTTTAATAGCGGGGGCCTCTCCTACGAGCAGTACTTC. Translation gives CASSFNSGGLSYEQYF.

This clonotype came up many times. The CDR3 DNA is TGTGCCAGCAGGCGGACAGGGACTCACTATGGCTACACCTTC. It encodes CASRRTGTHYGYTF. The chain carries TRBV6-5 and TRBJ1-2, with 8 nucleotides matching TRBD1. The CDR3 contains 14 residues. V lost 6 bases and J lost 3; bases outside the gene matches: 6. CDR1 and CDR2 (germline): MNHEY, SVGAGI.

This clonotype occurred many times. CDR3 DNA: TGTGCCAGCAGTCGTGGGGGGGGAACCTATAATTCACCCCTCCACTTT. As protein: CASSRGGGTYNSPLHF. This chain connects TRBV12-3 or TRBV12-4 to TRBJ1-6; TRBD1 is a possible D gene (5 bases). The ends were cut back, 5 bases at V and 2 bases at J, with 13 bases in the middle. The CDR3 contains 16 residues.

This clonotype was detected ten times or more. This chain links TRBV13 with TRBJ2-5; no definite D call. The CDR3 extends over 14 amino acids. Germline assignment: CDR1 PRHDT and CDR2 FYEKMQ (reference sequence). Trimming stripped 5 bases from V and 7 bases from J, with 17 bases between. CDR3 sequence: CASSPGEAQATQYF. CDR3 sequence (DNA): TGTGCCAGCAGCCCAGGAGAAGCTCAGGCGACCCAGTACTTC.

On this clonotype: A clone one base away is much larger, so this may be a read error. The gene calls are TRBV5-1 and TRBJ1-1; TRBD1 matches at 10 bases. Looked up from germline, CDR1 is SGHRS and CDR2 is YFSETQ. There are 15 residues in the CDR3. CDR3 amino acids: CAISLRVGQGSEAFF. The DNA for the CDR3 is TGCGCCATCAGCTTGAGGGTGGGACAGGGGTCTGAAGCTTTCTTT.

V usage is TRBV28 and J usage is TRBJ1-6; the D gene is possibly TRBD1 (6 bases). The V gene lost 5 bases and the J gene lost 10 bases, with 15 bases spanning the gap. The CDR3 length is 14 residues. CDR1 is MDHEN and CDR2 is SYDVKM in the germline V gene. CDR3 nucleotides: TGTGCCAGCAGTCCCGGGGGGCTTAGGTCACCCCTCCACTTT. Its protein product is CASSPGGLRSPLHF.

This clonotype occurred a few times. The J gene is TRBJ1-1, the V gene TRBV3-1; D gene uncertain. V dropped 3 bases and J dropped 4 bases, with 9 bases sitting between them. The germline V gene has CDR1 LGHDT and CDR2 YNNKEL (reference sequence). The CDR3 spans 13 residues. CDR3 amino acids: CASSQARITEAFF. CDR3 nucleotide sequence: TGTGCCAGCAGCCAGGCGAGGATCACTGAAGCTTTCTTT.